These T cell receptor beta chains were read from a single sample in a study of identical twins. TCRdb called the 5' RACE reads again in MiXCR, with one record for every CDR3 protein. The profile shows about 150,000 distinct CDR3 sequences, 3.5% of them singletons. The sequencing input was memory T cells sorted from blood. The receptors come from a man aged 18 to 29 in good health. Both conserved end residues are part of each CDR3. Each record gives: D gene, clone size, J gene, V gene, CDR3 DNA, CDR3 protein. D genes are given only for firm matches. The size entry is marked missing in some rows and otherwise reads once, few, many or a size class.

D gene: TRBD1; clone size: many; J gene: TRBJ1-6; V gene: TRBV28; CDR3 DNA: TGTGCCAGCAGCCAAGCGTTATCAGGGGGGGATTCACCCCTCCACTTT; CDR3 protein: CASSQALSGGDSPLHF
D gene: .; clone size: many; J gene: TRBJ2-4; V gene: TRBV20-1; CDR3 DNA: TGCAGTGCTAGTGGCCCGGGGAGCATTCAGTACTTC; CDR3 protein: CSASGPGSIQYF
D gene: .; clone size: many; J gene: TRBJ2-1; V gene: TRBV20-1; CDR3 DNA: TGCAGTGCTAGTTCTCGCCAGACAAATGAGCAGTTCTTC; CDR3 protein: CSASSRQTNEQFF
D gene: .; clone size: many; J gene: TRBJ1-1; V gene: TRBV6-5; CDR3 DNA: TGTGCCAGCAGTTACGCCTCATTTGACACTGAAGCTTTCTTT; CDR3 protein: CASSYASFDTEAFF
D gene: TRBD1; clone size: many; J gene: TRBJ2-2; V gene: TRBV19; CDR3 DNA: TGTGCCAGTAGGCCCAAAGGGGGCTCCGGGGAGCTGTTTTTT; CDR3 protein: CASRPKGGSGELFF
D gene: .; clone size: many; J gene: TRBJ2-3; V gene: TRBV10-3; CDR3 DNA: TGTGCCATCAGTGGAACAGATACGCAGTATTTT; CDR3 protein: CAISGTDTQYF
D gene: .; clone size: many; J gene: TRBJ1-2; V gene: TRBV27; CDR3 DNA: TGTGCCAGCAGTTCCAGCCGTGATGGGTTGACCTATGGCTACACCTTC; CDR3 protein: CASSSSRDGLTYGYTF
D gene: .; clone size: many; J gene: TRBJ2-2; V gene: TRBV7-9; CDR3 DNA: TGTGCCAGCAGCACCCAGGGGACGGGTCCCGGGGAGCTGTTTTTT; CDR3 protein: CASSTQGTGPGELFF
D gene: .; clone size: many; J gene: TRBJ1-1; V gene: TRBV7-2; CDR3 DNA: TGTGCCAGCAGCTTAAATGGGGCGGGAACTGAAGCTTTCTTT; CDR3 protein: CASSLNGAGTEAFF
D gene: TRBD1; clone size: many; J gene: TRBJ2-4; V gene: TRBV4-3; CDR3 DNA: TGCGCCAGCAGCCAACAATACGGGACAGGGGCTCGGTCAACCAAAAACATTCAGTACTTC; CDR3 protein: CASSQQYGTGARSTKNIQYF
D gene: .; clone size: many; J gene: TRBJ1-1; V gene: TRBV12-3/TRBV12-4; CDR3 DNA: TGTGCCAGCACCACTGTGGCGAAATTTCCAAACACTGAAGCTTTCTTT; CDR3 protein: CASTTVAKFPNTEAFF
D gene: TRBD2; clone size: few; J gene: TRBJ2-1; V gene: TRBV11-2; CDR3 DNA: TGTGCCAGCAGCCCCGCGGGACTAGCGGGAGGGGATGAGCAGTTCTTC; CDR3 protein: CASSPAGLAGGDEQFF
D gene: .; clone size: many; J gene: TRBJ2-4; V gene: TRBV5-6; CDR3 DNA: TGTGCCAGCAGCGTGTCTTTCCGAAACATTCAGTACTTC; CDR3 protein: CASSVSFRNIQYF
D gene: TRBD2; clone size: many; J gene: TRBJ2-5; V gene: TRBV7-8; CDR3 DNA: TGTGCCAGCTCTGACGGGGGGGAGACCCAGTACTTC; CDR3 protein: CASSDGGETQYF
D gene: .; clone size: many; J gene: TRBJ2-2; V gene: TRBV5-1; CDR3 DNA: TGCGCCAGCAGCTTCGAGGGAGACGGGGAGCTGTTTTTT; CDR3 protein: CASSFEGDGELFF
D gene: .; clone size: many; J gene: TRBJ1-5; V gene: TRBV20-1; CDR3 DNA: TGCAGTGCTAGTCTCGTAGGGGGTGGTCAGCCCCAGCATTTT; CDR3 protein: CSASLVGGGQPQHF
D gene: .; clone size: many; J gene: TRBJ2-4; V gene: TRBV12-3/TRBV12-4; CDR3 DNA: TGTGCCAGCAGCCCCCCCGGGGGCTTTAGCAAAAACATTCAGTACTTC; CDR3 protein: CASSPPGGFSKNIQYF
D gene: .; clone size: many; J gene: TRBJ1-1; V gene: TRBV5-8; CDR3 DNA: TGTGCCAGCAGCTTGGTAGGGGTGAGGGTGAACACTGAAGCTTTCTTT; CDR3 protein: CASSLVGVRVNTEAFF
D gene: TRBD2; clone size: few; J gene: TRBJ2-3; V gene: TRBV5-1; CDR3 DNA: TGCGCCAGCAGCATAGGGACTAGCGGGACCCCTCTCCGCACAGATACGCAGTATTTT; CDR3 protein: CASSIGTSGTPLRTDTQYF
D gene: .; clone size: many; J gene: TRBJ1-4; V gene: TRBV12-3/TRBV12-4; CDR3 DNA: TGTGCCAGCAGTTTGCCCCCGGAAACTAATGAAAAACTGTTTTTT; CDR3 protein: CASSLPPETNEKLFF
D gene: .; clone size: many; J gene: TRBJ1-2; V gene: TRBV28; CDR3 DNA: TGTGCCAGCAGTTACCTCCAAATCTACACCTTC; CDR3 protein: CASSYLQIYTF
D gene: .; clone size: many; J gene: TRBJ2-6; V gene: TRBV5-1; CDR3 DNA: TGCGCCAGCAGCTTGGCCAGGGGAACGGGGTCTGGGGCCAACGTCCTGACTTTC; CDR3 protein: CASSLARGTGSGANVLTF
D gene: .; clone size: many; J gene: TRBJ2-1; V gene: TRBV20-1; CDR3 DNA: TGCAGTGCTAGCCGGACAGCCTACAATGAGCAGTTCTTC; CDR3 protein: CSASRTAYNEQFF
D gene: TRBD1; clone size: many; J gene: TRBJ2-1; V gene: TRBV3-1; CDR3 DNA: TGTGCCAGCAGCCAAGAAGATTCCCCGTACGGGACAGGGGGGTACAATGAGCAGTTCTTC; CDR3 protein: CASSQEDSPYGTGGYNEQFF
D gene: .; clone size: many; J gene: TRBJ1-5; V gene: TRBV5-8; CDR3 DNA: TGTGCCAGCAGCAAGGACGGCGACAATCAGCCCCAGCATTTT; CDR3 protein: CASSKDGDNQPQHF
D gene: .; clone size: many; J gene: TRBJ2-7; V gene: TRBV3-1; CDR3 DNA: TGTGCCAGCAGCCAAGTCTTTGTTCGGGACAACGAGCAGTACTTC; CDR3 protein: CASSQVFVRDNEQYF
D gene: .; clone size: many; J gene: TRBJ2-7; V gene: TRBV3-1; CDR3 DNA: TGTGCCAGCAGCCAAGCCGGCGGCGGCGAGCAGTACTTC; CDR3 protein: CASSQAGGGEQYF
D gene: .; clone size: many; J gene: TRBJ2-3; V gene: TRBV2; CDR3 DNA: TGTGCCAGCAATGACAGAGGGACAGATACGCAGTATTTT; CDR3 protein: CASNDRGTDTQYF
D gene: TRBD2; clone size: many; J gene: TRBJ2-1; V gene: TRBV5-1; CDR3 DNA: TGCGCCAGCAGCTTACTAGCGGGCCGCTACAATGAGCAGTTCTTC; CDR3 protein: CASSLLAGRYNEQFF
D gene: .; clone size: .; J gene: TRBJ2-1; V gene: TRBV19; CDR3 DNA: TGTGCCAGTAGTATAGATCCTCCAGGGAGGAATGAGCAGTTCTTC; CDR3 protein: CASSIDPPGRNEQFF
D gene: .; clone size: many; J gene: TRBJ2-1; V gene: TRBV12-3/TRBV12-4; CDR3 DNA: TGTGCCAGCAGTTTATACGCAGCTTACAATGAGCAGTTCTTC; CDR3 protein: CASSLYAAYNEQFF
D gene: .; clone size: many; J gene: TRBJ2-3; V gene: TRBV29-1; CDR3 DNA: TGCAGCGTTGCGTTCGGGAGCGGTTACACAGATACGCAGTATTTT; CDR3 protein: CSVAFGSGYTDTQYF
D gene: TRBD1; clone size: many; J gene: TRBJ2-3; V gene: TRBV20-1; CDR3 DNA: TGCAGTGCTAAGATAGTGCCAGGGGGTTTCACAGATACGCAGTATTTT; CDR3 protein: CSAKIVPGGFTDTQYF
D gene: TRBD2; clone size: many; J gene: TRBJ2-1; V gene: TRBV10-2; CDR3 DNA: TGCGCCAGCAGTGACGGCGCGGGAGTTTGGAATGAGCAGTTCTTC; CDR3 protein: CASSDGAGVWNEQFF
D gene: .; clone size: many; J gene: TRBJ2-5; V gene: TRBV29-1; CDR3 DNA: TGCAGCGTTCGCAGGGAGACCCAGTACTTC; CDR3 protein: CSVRRETQYF
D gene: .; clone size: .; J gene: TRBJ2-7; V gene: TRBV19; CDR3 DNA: TGTGCCAGTAGTATCTCAGGGATCTACGAGCAGTACTTC; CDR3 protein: CASSISGIYEQYF